These T cell receptor beta chains were read from a single sample in a study of cytomegalovirus exposure and HLA in healthy donors. Assay: immunoSEQ multiplex PCR; the TCRdb copy retains only in-frame clones and omits some. The repertoire has roughly 60,000 clones, around nine tenths of them found once; the top ten carry 2.2%. The sample was PBMCs. These receptors were collected from a woman aged 30 to 39 in good health and CMV-seronegative. The CDR3 runs from the conserved cysteine through the conserved F or W. D genes are given only for firm matches.

D gene,J gene,V gene,CDR3 protein,CDR3 DNA
-,TRBJ2-1,TRBV7-3,CASSQTVSKLGSYNEQFF,TGTGCCAGCAGCCAAACAGTCTCCAAGTTGGGCTCCTACAATGAGCAGTTCTTC
-,TRBJ2-1,TRBV9,CASSTRRGRDSYNEQFF,TGTGCCAGCAGCACTCGCAGAGGCCGTGACTCCTACAATGAGCAGTTCTTC
-,TRBJ2-7,TRBV11-2,CATSSTPAYEQYF,TGTGCCACTAGCAGCACCCCAGCCTACGAGCAGTACTTC
-,TRBJ2-3,TRBV6-1,CASSSSTDTQYF,TGTGCCAGCAGTTCTAGCACAGATACGCAGTATTTT
-,TRBJ2-7,TRBV7-2,CASSQGGGASYEQYF,TGTGCCAGCAGCCAGGGTGGCGGGGCCTCCTACGAGCAGTACTTC
-,TRBJ1-1,TRBV19,CASIPQQPAGGAFF,TGTGCCAGTATCCCCCAACAGCCCGCGGGTGGAGCTTTCTTT
-,TRBJ2-2,TRBV28,CASSRGGTRNTGELFF,TGTGCCAGCAGTAGGGGGGGGACACGTAACACCGGGGAGCTGTTTTTT
TRBD2,TRBJ2-1,TRBV5-1,CASSLGGTSEQFF,TGCGCCAGCAGCTTGGGGGGGACTAGTGAGCAGTTCTTC
-,TRBJ1-2,TRBV7-9,CASSPATDGGAHGYTF,TGTGCCAGCAGCCCTGCGACGGACGGAGGAGCGCATGGCTACACCTTC
-,TRBJ2-7,TRBV6-5,CASIAPESYVYEQYF,TGTGCCAGCATTGCACCCGAGTCTTACGTTTACGAGCAGTACTTC
-,TRBJ2-3,TRBV30,CAWEAPSQYF,TGTGCCTGGGAGGCCCCCTCGCAGTATTTT
-,TRBJ2-6,TRBV19,CASSISGGANVLTF,TGTGCCAGTAGTATATCCGGGGGGGCCAACGTCCTGACTTTC
-,TRBJ1-5,TRBV5-1,CASSLLPGSSNQPQHF,TGCGCCAGCAGCTTGCTTCCGGGGTCGAGCAATCAGCCCCAGCATTTT